The clone carrying this TCR beta chain was observed many times. Antigen unknown. These data originate in a study of molecular identifiers for immune sequencing clone quantification. Germline V gene sequence: CDR1 MNHNY, CDR2 SVGAGI (reference sequence). Trimming removed 2 bases from V and 5 bases from J, with 22 bases in between. The CDR3 is 17 amino acids. The use of previously described methods and listed TCR primers produced the bulk TCR libraries. TCRdb used MiXCR to reprocess the PCR reads, holding one entry per CDR3 protein. This table has 60,000 to 70,000 distinct CDR3 sequences, less than 20% appearing once. CD8+CD4-CCR7+CD45RA+ sorting gave the naive CD8 T cells. Findings and caveats of the study: Beyond 20 RNA copies, clones held over 99% of effector molecules, compared with under 1% in naive cells.

The sequenced sample consisted of naive CD8+ T cells from blood, with Jurkat cell RNA spiked in. Regarding subset: FACS-sorted CD8+CD4-CCR7+CD45RA+ naive T cells. This chain connects TRBV6-6 to TRBJ2-7; a weak D match, TRBD2 (5 bases). The clonotype originates from a human donor in good health. Some libraries in this study had Jurkat cell RNA spiked in. CDR3 in amino acids: CASSYTPSPGGLDEQYF. The CDR3 DNA follows: TGTGCCAGCAGTTACACCCCCTCCCCCGGAGGTTTAGACGAGCAGTACTTC.